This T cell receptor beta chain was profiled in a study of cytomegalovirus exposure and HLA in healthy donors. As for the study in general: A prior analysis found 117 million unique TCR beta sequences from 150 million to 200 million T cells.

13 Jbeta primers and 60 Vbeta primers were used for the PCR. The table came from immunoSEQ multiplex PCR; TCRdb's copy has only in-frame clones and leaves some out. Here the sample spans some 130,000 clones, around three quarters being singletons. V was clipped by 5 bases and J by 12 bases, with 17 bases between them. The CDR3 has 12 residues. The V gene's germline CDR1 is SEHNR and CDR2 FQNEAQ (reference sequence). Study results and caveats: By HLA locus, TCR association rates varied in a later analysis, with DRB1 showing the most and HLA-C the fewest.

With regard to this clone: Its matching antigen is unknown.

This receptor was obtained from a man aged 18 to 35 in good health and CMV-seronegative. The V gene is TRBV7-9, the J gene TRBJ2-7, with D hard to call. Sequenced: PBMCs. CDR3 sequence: CASSEPSKEVYF. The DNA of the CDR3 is TGTGCCAGCAGCGAACCTAGTAAAGAGGTGTACTTC.